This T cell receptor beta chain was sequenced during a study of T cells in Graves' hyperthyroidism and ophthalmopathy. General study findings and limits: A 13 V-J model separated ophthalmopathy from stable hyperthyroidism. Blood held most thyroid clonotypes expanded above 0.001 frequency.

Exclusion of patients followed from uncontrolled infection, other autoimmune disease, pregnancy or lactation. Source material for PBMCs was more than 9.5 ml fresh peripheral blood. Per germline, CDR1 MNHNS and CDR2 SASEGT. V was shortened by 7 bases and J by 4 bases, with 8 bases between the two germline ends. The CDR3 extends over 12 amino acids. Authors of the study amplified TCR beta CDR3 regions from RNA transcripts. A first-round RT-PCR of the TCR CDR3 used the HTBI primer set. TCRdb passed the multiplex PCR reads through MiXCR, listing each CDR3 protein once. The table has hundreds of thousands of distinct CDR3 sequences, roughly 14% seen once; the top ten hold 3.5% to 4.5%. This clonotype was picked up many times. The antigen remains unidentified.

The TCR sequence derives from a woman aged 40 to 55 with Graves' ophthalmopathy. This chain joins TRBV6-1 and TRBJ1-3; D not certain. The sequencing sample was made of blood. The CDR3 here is CASTREGNTIYF. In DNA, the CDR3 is TGTGCCAGCACTCGGGAGGGAAACACCATATATTTT.